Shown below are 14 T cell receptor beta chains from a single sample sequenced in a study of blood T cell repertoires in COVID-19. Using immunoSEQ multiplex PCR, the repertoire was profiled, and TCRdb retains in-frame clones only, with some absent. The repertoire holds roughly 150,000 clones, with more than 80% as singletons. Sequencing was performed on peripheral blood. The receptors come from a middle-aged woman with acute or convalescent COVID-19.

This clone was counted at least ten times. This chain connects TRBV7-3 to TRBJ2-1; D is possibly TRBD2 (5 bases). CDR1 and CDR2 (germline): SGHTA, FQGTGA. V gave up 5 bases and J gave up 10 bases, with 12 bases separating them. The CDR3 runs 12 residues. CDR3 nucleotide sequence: TGTGCCAGCAGCCCAACGGGCGGGGAGCAGTTCTTC. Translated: CASSPTGGEQFF.

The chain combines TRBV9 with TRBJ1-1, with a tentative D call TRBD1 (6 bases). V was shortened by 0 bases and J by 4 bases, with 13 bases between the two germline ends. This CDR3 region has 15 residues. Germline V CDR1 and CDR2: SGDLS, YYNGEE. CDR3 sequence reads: CASSVDPARGTEAFF. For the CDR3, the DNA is TGTGCCAGCAGCGTAGATCCCGCCAGGGGCACTGAAGCTTTCTTT.

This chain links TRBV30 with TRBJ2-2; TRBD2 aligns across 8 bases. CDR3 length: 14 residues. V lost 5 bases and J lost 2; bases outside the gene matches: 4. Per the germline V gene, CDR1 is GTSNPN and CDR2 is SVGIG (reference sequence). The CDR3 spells CAWERGSNTGELFF. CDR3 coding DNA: TGTGCCTGGGAGCGGGGGTCCAACACCGGGGAGCTGTTTTTT. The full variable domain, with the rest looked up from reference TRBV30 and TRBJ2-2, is SQTIHQWPATLVQPVGSPLSLECTVEGTSNPNLYWYRQAAGRGLQLLFYSVGIGQISSEVPQNLSASRPQDRQFILSSKKLLLSDSGFYLCAWERGSNTGELFFGEGSRLTVL.

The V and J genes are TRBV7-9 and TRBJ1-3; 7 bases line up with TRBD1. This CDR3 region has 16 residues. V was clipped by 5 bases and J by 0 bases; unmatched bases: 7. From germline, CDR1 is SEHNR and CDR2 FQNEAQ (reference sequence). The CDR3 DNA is TGTGCCAGCAGCAACCGGGACAGTAACTCTGGAAACACCATATATTTT. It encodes CASSNRDSNSGNTIYF. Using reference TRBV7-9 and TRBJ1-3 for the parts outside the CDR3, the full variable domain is DTGVSQNPRHKITKRGQNVTFRCDPISEHNRLYWYRQTLGQGPEFLTYFQNEAQLEKSRLLSDRFSAERPKGSFSTLEIQRTEQGDSAMYLCASSNRDSNSGNTIYFGEGSWLTVV.

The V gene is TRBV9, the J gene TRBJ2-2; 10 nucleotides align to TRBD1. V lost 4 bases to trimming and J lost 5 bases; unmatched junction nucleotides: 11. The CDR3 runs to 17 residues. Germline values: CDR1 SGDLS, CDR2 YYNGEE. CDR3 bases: TGTGCCAGCAGCCTAGCTGGGACAGGGGCCGCTACCGGGGAGCTGTTTTTT. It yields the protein CASSLAGTGAATGELFF.

CDR3 sequence: CASSQDMNRESSGNTIYF. Here the CDR3 DNA reads TGTGCCAGCAGCCAAGACATGAACAGGGAGAGCTCTGGAAACACCATATATTTT. The rearrangement uses TRBV3-1 (or the pseudogene TRBV3-2) and TRBJ1-3, with D maybe TRBD1 (6 bases). Trimming stripped 0 bases from V and 0 bases from J, with 15 bases between. Germline lookup yields CDR1 LGHDT and CDR2 YNNKEL (reference sequence). The CDR3 length is 18 residues.

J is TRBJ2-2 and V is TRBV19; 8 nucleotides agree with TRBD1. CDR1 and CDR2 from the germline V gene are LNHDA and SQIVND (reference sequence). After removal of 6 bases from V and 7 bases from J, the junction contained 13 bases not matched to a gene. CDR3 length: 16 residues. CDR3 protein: CASSPRTGSWVGELFF. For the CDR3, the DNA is TGTGCCAGTAGCCCCCGGACAGGGAGTTGGGTCGGGGAGCTGTTTTTT. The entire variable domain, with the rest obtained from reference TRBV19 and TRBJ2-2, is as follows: DGGITQSPKYLFRKEGQNVTLSCEQNLNHDAMYWYRQDPGQGLRLIYYSQIVNDFQKGDIAEGYSVSREKKESFPLTVTSAQKNPTAFYLCASSPRTGSWVGELFFGEGSRLTVL.

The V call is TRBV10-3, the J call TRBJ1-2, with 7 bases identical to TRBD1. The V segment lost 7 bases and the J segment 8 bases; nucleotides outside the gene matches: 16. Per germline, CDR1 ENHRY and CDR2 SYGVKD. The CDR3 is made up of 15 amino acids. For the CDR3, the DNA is TGTGCCATCATCGCACAGGGGTTTGTATTGGAAGGCTACACCTTC. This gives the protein CAIIAQGFVLEGYTF.

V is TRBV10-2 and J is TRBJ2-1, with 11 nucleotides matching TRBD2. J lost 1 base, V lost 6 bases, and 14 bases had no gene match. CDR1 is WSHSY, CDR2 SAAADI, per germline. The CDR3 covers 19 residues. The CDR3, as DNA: TGCGCCAGCAGCGATCGACTAGCGGGGAAAGTAACTTCCTACAATGAGCAGTTCTTC. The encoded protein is CASSDRLAGKVTSYNEQFF.

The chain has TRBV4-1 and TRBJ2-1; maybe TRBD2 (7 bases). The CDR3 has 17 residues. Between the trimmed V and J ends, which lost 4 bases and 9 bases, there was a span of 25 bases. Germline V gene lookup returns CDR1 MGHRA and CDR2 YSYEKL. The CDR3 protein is CASSLPPGGGVSTEQFF. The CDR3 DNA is TGCGCCAGCAGCCTCCCCCCTGGGGGGGGCGTAAGTACTGAGCAGTTCTTC.

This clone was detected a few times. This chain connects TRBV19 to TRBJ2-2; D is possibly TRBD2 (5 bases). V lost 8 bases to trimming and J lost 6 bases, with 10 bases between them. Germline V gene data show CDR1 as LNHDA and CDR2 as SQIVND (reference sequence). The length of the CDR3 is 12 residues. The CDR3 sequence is CASFRSAGELFF. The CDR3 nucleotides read TGTGCCAGTTTTCGTAGCGCCGGGGAGCTGTTTTTT.

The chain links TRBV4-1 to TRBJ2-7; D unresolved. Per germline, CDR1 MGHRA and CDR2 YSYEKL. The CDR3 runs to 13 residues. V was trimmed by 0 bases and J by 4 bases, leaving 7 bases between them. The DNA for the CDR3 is TGCGCCAGCAGCCAAGATCCTAATTACGAGCAGTACTTC. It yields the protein CASSQDPNYEQYF.

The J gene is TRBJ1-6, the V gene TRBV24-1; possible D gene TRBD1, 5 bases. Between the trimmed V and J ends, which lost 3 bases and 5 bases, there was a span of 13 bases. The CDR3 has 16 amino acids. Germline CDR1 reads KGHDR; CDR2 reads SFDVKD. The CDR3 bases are TGTGCCACCAGTGATGATATTGACAGTAATAATTCACCCCTCCACTTT. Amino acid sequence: CATSDDIDSNNSPLHF.

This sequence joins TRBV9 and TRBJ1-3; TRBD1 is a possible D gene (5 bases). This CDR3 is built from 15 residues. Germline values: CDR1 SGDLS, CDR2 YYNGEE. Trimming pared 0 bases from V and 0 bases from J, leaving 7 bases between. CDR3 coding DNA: TGTGCCAGCAGCGTAGAAGGGGACTCTGGAAACACCATATATTTT. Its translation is CASSVEGDSGNTIYF.